The present T cell receptor beta chain was sequenced within a study of CD8 T cells in ankylosing spondylitis. This clonotype was found many times. Its antigen is unidentified. The ends were cut back, 4 bases at V and 5 bases at J, with 9 bases in the middle. CDR3 length: 13 residues. Germline loops: CDR1 SEHNR, CDR2 FQNEAQ (reference sequence). Making use of molecular barcodes, quantitative 5'-RACE generated TCR beta libraries. From the 5' RACE reads, TCRdb called clonotypes with MiXCR, one entry per CDR3 protein. The table has approximately 140,000 distinct CDR3 sequences, roughly 8.3% seen once. Points from the study as a whole: Blood from ankylosing spondylitis patients appeared to carry a characteristic eight-variant TCR beta motif.

The origin of this receptor is a male donor with ankylosing spondylitis. V and J are TRBV7-9 and TRBJ1-5; D gene unclear. Input material: synovial fluid, either unsorted or a sorted T cell fraction (not recorded which). CDR3 sequence reads: CASSSDGDQPQHF. DNA for the CDR3: TGTGCCAGCAGCTCCGACGGGGATCAGCCCCAGCATTTT.